This T cell receptor beta chain derives from a study of OX40 agonist ivuxolimab in advanced cancers. Study background: Intravenous ivuxolimab was administered to patients every 2 weeks at 0.01 to 10 mg/kg.

The sample holds one count of this clone. Its specificity is not known. This table comes from immunoSEQ multiplex PCR, and its TCRdb copy is limited to in-frame clones, with some not included. Found here are about 65,000 clones, approximately 90% of them singletons; the top ten hold approximately 0.99%. V lost 5 bases to trimming and J lost 10 bases, with 6 bases between them. Looked up from germline, CDR1 is LNHDA and CDR2 is SQIVND (reference sequence). This CDR3 spans 10 amino acids. Study-wide results and caveats: Dose levels from 0.1 to 3.0 mg/kg saw CD4+ and CD8+ blood T cells expand clonally by week 6. On average, CD8+ T cells had more expanded clones than CD4+.

The sequence derives from an adult with an advanced solid tumor such as melanoma, head and neck, liver or kidney cancer. V usage is TRBV19 and J usage is TRBJ2-1, with D hard to call. The starting material was CD4+ or CD8+ T cells sorted from blood, obtained in a trial of the OX40 agonist ivuxolimab. In DNA form, the CDR3 reads TGTGCCAGTAGTGCCGAAGAGCAGTTCTTC. It yields the protein CASSAEEQFF. Complete variable domain (other parts from reference TRBV19 and TRBJ2-1): DGGITQSPKYLFRKEGQNVTLSCEQNLNHDAMYWYRQDPGQGLRLIYYSQIVNDFQKGDIAEGYSVSREKKESFPLTVTSAQKNPTAFYLCASSAEEQFFGPGTRLTVL.